The 20 T cell receptor beta chains given below trace back to one sample, sequenced in a study of cytomegalovirus exposure and HLA in healthy donors. The PCR used 60 Vbeta and 13 Jbeta primers. The protocol was immunoSEQ multiplex PCR, while the TCRdb copy is restricted to in-frame clones and leaves out a portion. The data contain about 190,000 clones, just under 75% of them singletons. Input material: PBMCs. Receptor source: a woman in her twenties or thirties in good health and CMV-seropositive.

The CDR3 loop reads CASSWETSGSSYNEQFF. The CDR3 bases are TGCGCCAGCAGCTGGGAAACTAGCGGGAGCTCCTACAATGAGCAGTTCTTC. This sequence joins TRBV5-1 and TRBJ2-1, with 11 bases identical to TRBD2. The CDR3 length is 17 residues. V lost 3 bases to trimming and J lost 0 bases; unmatched junction nucleotides: 5. CDR1 is SGHRS and CDR2 is YFSETQ in the germline V gene.

This chain links TRBV19 with TRBJ1-1, with unresolved D. V was trimmed by 0 bases and J by 4 bases, leaving 9 bases between them. The CDR3 spans 14 residues. Germline CDR1 LNHDA, CDR2 SQIVND (reference sequence). The CDR3 reads CASSIDRTSTEAFF. DNA of the CDR3: TGTGCCAGTAGTATAGATCGCACGAGCACTGAAGCTTTCTTT.

This chain connects TRBV27 to TRBJ2-5; a weak D match, TRBD2 (5 bases). The germline V gene has CDR1 MNHEY and CDR2 SMNVEV (reference sequence). Trimming cost V 2 bases and J 6 bases, with 10 bases left between them. This CDR3 region has 13 residues. The CDR3 region is CASSLGRGKTQYF. CDR3 DNA sequence: TGTGCCAGCAGTTTAGGTCGGGGTAAGACCCAGTACTTC.

The rearrangement uses TRBV6-5 and TRBJ2-1; D is possibly TRBD2 (5 bases). Per germline, CDR1 MNHEY and CDR2 SVGAGI. Trimming pared 9 bases from V and 4 bases from J, leaving 19 bases between. The CDR3 contains 15 residues. The CDR3 DNA is TGTGCCAGTCCTTTCTACGAGGGAGATTACAATGAGCAGTTCTTC. As protein: CASPFYEGDYNEQFF.

The chain couples TRBV27 to TRBJ1-5; possibly TRBD1 for D (6 bases). Germline CDR1 is MNHEY and CDR2 is SMNVEV (reference sequence). The CDR3 runs 16 residues. Between the trimmed V and J ends, which lost 1 base and 8 bases, there was a span of 18 bases. Written as DNA, the CDR3 is TGTGCCAGCAGTTTATATGGGGGCGAGCCTCAAAAGCCCCAGCATTTT. Protein product: CASSLYGGEPQKPQHF.

J is TRBJ2-4 and V is TRBV7-9; D is unclear. The germline CDR1 and CDR2 sequences are SEHNR and FQNEAQ (reference sequence). V lost 6 bases and J lost 0, with 9 bases in between. CDR3 size: 14 residues. The CDR3: CASRSPGAKNIQYF. The CDR3 DNA sequence: TGTGCCAGCAGATCGCCGGGAGCCAAAAACATTCAGTACTTC. Using reference TRBV7-9 and TRBJ2-4 for the parts outside the CDR3, the full variable domain is DTGVSQNPRHKITKRGQNVTFRCDPISEHNRLYWYRQTLGQGPEFLTYFQNEAQLEKSRLLSDRFSAERPKGSFSTLEIQRTEQGDSAMYLCASRSPGAKNIQYFGAGTRLSVL.

The chain is built from TRBV5-1 and TRBJ2-3; 8 bases map to TRBD1. The germline gives CDR1 SGHRS, CDR2 YFSETQ. The CDR3 runs 15 residues. V gave up 6 bases and J gave up 2 bases; unmatched junction bases: 8. The CDR3 region has the DNA TGCGCCAGCAAACGTGGACAGGGACCCACAGATACGCAGTATTTT. This gives the protein CASKRGQGPTDTQYF.

The CDR3 loop is CAISEGGGNQPQHF. The CDR3 DNA follows: TGTGCCATCAGTGAGGGGGGGGGAAATCAGCCCCAGCATTTT. The chain uses TRBV10-3 and TRBJ1-5, with D tentatively TRBD1 (5 bases). V was shortened by 2 bases and J by 4 bases, with 9 bases between the two germline ends. From germline, CDR1 is ENHRY and CDR2 SYGVKD. The CDR3 loop spans 14 amino acids.

The CDR3 spells CASKFNQVDEQFF. CDR3 nucleotide sequence: TGTGCCAGCAAGTTTAATCAGGTGGATGAGCAGTTCTTC. V and J are TRBV6-1 and TRBJ2-1; D ambiguous. Germline V lookup: CDR1 MNHNS, CDR2 SASEGT. The CDR3 totals 13 residues. With 7 bases removed from V and 8 bases from J, the gap between germline ends came to 15 bases.

The chain links TRBV6-6 to TRBJ2-1; D gene unclear. V lost 5 bases to trimming and J lost 0 bases, with 8 bases between them. Germline CDR1 and CDR2: MNHNY and SVGAGI (reference sequence). The CDR3 has 14 amino acids. The DNA for the CDR3 is TGTGCCAGCAGTATAAAGAGCTCCTACAATGAGCAGTTCTTC. Amino acid sequence: CASSIKSSYNEQFF.

V is TRBV11-2 and J is TRBJ2-1; possible D gene TRBD2, 6 bases. Germline loops: CDR1 SGHAT, CDR2 FQNNGV. Trimming shortened V by 6 bases and J by 12 bases, and 27 bases separated the two germline ends. The CDR3 is 16 amino acids. CDR3 residues: CASRSPGREITERQFF. The CDR3 nucleotides read TGTGCCAGCAGGAGCCCGGGGCGGGAAATAACTGAACGGCAGTTCTTC.

In the case of this clone: The same CDR3 can be traced to other DNA sequences in this sample. The V call is TRBV7-9, the J call TRBJ1-1; D gene uncertain. CDR3 size: 13 residues. The V end was cut by 5 bases, the J end by 1 base, with 8 bases between. Germline CDR1 and CDR2: SEHNR and FQNEAQ (reference sequence). The CDR3 is CASSSTGNTEAFF. The CDR3 nucleotides read TGTGCCAGCAGCAGCACGGGGAACACTGAAGCTTTCTTT. Supplemented by reference TRBV7-9 and TRBJ1-1, the full variable domain reads DTGVSQNPRHKITKRGQNVTFRCDPISEHNRLYWYRQTLGQGPEFLTYFQNEAQLEKSRLLSDRFSAERPKGSFSTLEIQRTEQGDSAMYLCASSSTGNTEAFFGQGTRLTVV.

This clone was counted between two and nine times. The rearrangement joins TRBV11-3 to TRBJ2-1, with D tentatively TRBD2 (5 bases). Germline lookup yields CDR1 SGHNT and CDR2 YENEEA. CDR3 size: 14 residues. Trimming took 5 bases from V and 10 from J, leaving 18 bases between them. The CDR3 DNA sequence: TGTGCCAGCAGCGACGTAGCAGGAGGAAGAGAGCAGTTCTTC. As protein: CASSDVAGGREQFF.

This clone appeared a few times. The chain has TRBV9 and TRBJ1-2; 7 nucleotides align to TRBD1. Trimming cost V 3 bases and J 0 bases; bases outside gene matches: 5. This CDR3 is 15 amino acids long. Germline lookup yields CDR1 SGDLS and CDR2 YYNGEE. In nucleotides, the CDR3 is TGTGCCAGCAGCGCAAGGACAGGAGCTAACTATGGCTACACCTTC. It yields the protein CASSARTGANYGYTF.

On this clone itself: At the DNA level, this CDR3 is encoded by other sequences in the same sample as well. The chain links TRBV5-1 to TRBJ2-5, with 7 bases aligning to TRBD1. The V segment lost 7 bases and the J segment 0 bases; nucleotides outside the gene matches: 6. The CDR3 extends over 14 amino acids. Germline V gene lookup returns CDR1 SGHRS and CDR2 YFSETQ. CDR3 region: CASQTGLYQETQYF. CDR3 in DNA: TGCGCCAGCCAGACAGGGTTGTACCAAGAGACCCAGTACTTC.

This clone was detected only once. The rearrangement joins TRBV6-5 to TRBJ2-7; 7 bases map to TRBD2. Trimming took 6 bases from V and 3 from J; bases not matched to a gene: 5. This CDR3 comprises 13 residues. The germline gives CDR1 MNHEY, CDR2 SVGAGI. The CDR3 spells CASRPGGIYEQYF. Written as DNA, the CDR3 is TGTGCCAGCAGGCCGGGAGGAATCTACGAGCAGTACTTC.

This clone was counted only a few times. This rearrangement joins TRBV15 to TRBJ1-5; 10 bases are a match to TRBD1. The CDR3 is made up of 19 amino acids. CDR1 LNHNV and CDR2 YYDKDF come from the germline V gene (reference sequence). With 3 bases clipped from V and 3 bases from J, the junction kept 14 bases outside the gene matches. CDR3 amino acids: CATSSRPPGQGRSNQPQHF. The CDR3 DNA reads as TGTGCCACCAGCAGCCGACCCCCGGGACAGGGGAGGTCCAATCAGCCCCAGCATTTT.

V is TRBV14 and J is TRBJ2-3; the match to TRBD2 covers 8 bases. The V gene end was trimmed by 1 base and the J gene end by 4 bases; junction bases not matched to a gene: 1. The CDR3 is made up of 14 amino acids. Per the germline V gene, CDR1 is SGHDN and CDR2 is FVKESK. The CDR3 DNA follows: TGTGCCAGCAGCCAAGGACTAGCGTCAGATACGCAGTATTTT. Its protein is CASSQGLASDTQYF.

V is TRBV19 and J is TRBJ2-7; TRBD1 might be the D (6 bases). Germline V gives CDR1 LNHDA, CDR2 SQIVND (reference sequence). Trimming stripped 4 bases from V and 6 bases from J, with 16 bases between. The CDR3 is made up of 14 amino acids. The CDR3 nucleotides read TGTGCCAGTAGTACCCCCAGGGGACACCTCGAGCAGTACTTC. This translates into CASSTPRGHLEQYF.

The chain joins TRBV25-1 to TRBJ1-2, with a tentative D call TRBD1 (6 bases). Germline CDR1 is MGHDK and CDR2 is SYGVNS. V was clipped by 3 bases and J by 2 bases, with 7 bases between them. This CDR3 is 13 amino acids long. The CDR3 coding sequence is TGTGCCAGCAGTGACCAGGGGAACTATGGCTACACCTTC. This encodes CASSDQGNYGYTF.